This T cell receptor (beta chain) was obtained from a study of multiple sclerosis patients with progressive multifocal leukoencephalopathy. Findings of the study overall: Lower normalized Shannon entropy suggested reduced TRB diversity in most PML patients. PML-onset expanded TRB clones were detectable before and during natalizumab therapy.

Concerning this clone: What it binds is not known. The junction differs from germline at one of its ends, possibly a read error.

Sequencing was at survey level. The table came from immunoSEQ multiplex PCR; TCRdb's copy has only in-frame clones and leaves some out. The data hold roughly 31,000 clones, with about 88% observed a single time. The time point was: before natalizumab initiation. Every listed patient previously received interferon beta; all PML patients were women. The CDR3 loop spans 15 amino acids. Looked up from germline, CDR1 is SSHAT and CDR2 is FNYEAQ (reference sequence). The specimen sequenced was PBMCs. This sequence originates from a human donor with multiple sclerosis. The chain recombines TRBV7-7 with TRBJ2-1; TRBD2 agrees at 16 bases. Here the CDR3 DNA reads TGTGCTAGCAGCCAGGGACTAGCGGGAGGGGATGAGCAGTTCTTC. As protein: CASSQGLAGGDEQFF.